Sequencing of this T cell receptor beta chain was carried out in a study of T cell responses to AZD1222 COVID-19 vaccine. Study results and caveats: Regions 160-218 and 743-854 held dominance among vaccine-associated CD4 TCRs, which spanned spike. Receipt of two AZD1222 doses was followed by a rise in Spike-specific TCR breadth and depth. A reported finding is that nearly half of spike-specific TCRs target unmutated variant regions. Baseline seropositives among AZD1222 recipients totaled only six or seven.

About this clone itself: Its antigen remains unidentified.

CDR3 length: 13 amino acids. Trimming at V came to 3 bases and at J to 10 bases, leaving 2 bases not matched to a gene. Germline V gene sequence: CDR1 LGHDT, CDR2 YNNKEL (reference sequence). Assay: immunoSEQ multiplex PCR; the TCRdb copy retains only in-frame clones and omits some. The sample has more than 95,000 clones; approximately 85% are singletons. The specimen was peripheral blood, collected on day 0 of MenACWY control vaccination. This chain links TRBV3-1 (or the pseudogene TRBV3-2) with TRBJ1-6; 8 bases are a match to TRBD1. This TCR derives from an adult in good health. The CDR3 protein is CASSQSGGSPLHF. The CDR3, as DNA: TGTGCCAGCAGCCAGTCAGGGGGCTCACCCCTCCACTTT.